This record covers a single T cell receptor (beta chain). The record originates from a study of blood T cell repertoires in COVID-19. TCRdb keeps only in-frame clones here, not all; method: immunoSEQ multiplex PCR. The table shows about 78,000 clones, with about 89% occurring only once. J lost 3 bases, V lost 7 bases, and 8 bases had no gene match. The CDR3 has 15 amino acids. Germline CDR1 reads LNHDA; CDR2 reads SQIVND (reference sequence). The source of this sequence is a man aged 45 to 65 with active or convalescent COVID-19. Specimen: peripheral blood. The genes are TRBV19 and TRBJ2-1, with 8 bases aligning to TRBD2. The DNA for the CDR3 is TGTGCCAGTACCCTTAAGGCGGGGGGCTACAATGAGCAGTTCTTC. This translates into CASTLKAGGYNEQFF.